This T cell receptor (beta chain) was recovered during a study of T cell changes during pregnancy in multiple sclerosis. The trim removed 4 bases at V and 5 bases at J, leaving 4 bases unmatched. Germline CDR1 reads SNHLY; CDR2 reads FYNNEI. The CDR3 totals 13 residues. The data were produced by immunoSEQ multiplex PCR, yet TCRdb's version contains in-frame clones alone and is incomplete. The sample lists some 52,000 clones, just over 90% seen once, with about 0.37% in the top ten. The sequence was obtained from a female donor with multiple sclerosis, enrolled in a pregnancy study. Sequencing was performed on CD4+ T cells from peripheral blood mononuclear cells, taken before pregnancy. J is TRBJ2-5 and V is TRBV2; 7 bases agree with TRBD2. The CDR3 nucleotides are TGTGCCAGCAGTGTGGGGGGGTTCGAGACCCAGTACTTC. It specifies CASSVGGFETQYF.